This T cell receptor (beta chain) stems from a study of cytomegalovirus exposure and HLA in healthy donors. PCR primers comprised 60 Vbeta and 13 Jbeta primers. The data were produced by immunoSEQ multiplex PCR, yet TCRdb's version contains in-frame clones alone and is incomplete. The sample lists 100,000 to 150,000 clones, roughly 74% occurring once. This clone is deemed medium-sized. Germline CDR1 is MNHNS and CDR2 is SASEGT. Trimming took off 0 bases at V and 6 bases at J, with 8 bases between the two ends. CDR3 length: 14 residues. This chain links TRBV6-1 with TRBJ1-4; no firm D call. The sequenced material came from PBMCs. The clonotype comes from a woman between 50 and 59 years old in good health and CMV-seropositive. Written as DNA, the CDR3 is TGTGCCAGCAGTGAAGCGTTGTCGGATGAAAAACTGTTTTTT. It is translated as CASSEALSDEKLFF.